This entry concerns a single T cell receptor beta chain. Antigen unknown. This sample was included in a study of regulatory T cells in long-lasting Graves disease. Arm-PCR with iRepertoire HTBI primers amplified the CDR3 regions for these TCR beta libraries. MiXCR, run by TCRdb on the multiplex PCR reads, gives a single entry per CDR3 protein. The profile shows around 460,000 distinct CDR3 sequences, approximately 21% of them singletons. Stated time point: persistent/refractory GD, antithyroid drugs over 5 years with positive TRAb. Following extraction of RNA from PBMCs, that RNA was used to make the TCR library. Study-level findings and limits: Researchers examined only peripheral blood and not thyroid tissue. Public clonotype sharing was higher in persistent than newly diagnosed patients.

V lost 4 bases to trimming and J lost 6 bases, with 15 bases between them. Germline CDR1 is SEHNR and CDR2 is FQNEAQ (reference sequence). The length of the CDR3 is 14 residues. Here the sequenced sample was peripheral blood mononuclear cells (PBMCs), taken when the disease was refractory, from a patient treated with antithyroid drugs. This rearrangement joins TRBV7-9 to TRBJ1-2; D may be TRBD1 (5 bases). The source is a female donor with Graves disease. CDR3 region: CASSSETPGHGYTF. In DNA, the CDR3 is TGTGCCAGCAGCTCCGAGACTCCGGGGCATGGCTACACCTTC.